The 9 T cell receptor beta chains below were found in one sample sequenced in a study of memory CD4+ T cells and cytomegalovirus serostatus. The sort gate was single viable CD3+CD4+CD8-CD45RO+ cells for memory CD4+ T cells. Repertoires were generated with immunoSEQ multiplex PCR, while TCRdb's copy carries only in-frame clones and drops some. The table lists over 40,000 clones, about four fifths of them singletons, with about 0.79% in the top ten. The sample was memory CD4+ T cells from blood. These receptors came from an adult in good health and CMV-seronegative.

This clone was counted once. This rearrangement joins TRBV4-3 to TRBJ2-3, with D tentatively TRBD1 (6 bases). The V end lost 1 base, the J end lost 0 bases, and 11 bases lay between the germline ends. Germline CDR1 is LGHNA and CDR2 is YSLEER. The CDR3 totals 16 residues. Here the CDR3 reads CASSQGGPASTDTQYF. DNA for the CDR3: TGCGCCAGCAGCCAAGGGGGGCCCGCCAGCACAGATACGCAGTATTTT.

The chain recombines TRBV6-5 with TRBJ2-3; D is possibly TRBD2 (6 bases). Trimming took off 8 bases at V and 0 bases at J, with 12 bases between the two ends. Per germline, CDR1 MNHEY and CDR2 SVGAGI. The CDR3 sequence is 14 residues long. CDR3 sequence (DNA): TGTGCCAGCCGCGGGACGGTAAGCACAGATACGCAGTATTTT. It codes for CASRGTVSTDTQYF.

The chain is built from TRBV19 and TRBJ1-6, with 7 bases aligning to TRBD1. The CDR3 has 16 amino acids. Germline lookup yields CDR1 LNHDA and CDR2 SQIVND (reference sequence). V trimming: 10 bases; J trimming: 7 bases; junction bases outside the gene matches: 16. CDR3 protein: CATQGAGTDPNSPLHF. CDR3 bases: TGTGCCACCCAAGGTGCCGGGACAGACCCAAATTCACCCCTCCACTTT.

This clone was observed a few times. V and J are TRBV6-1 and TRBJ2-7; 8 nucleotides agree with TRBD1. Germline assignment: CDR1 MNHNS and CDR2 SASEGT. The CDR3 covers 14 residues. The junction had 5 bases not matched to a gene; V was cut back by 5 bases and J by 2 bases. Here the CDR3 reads CASSTGTGPYEQYF. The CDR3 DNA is TGTGCCAGCAGTACCGGGACAGGACCCTACGAGCAGTACTTC.

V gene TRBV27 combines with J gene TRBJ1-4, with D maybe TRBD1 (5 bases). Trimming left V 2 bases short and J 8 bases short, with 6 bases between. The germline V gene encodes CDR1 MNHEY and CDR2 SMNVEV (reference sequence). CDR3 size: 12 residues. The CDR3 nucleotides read TGTGCCAGCAGTTTACGGGGGGAAAAACTGTTTTTT. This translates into CASSLRGEKLFF.

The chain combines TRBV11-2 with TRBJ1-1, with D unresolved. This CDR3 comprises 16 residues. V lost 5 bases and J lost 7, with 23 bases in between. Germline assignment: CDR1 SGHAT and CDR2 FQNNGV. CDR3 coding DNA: TGTGCCAGCAGCGCCGCCCTGGATCTTTGGGATGGTGAAGCTTTCTTT. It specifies CASSAALDLWDGEAFF.

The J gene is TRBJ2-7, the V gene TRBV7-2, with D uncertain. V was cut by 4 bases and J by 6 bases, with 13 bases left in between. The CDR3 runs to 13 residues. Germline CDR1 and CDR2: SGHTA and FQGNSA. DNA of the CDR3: TGTGCCAGCAGCTATACAGTTTTAGGCGAGCAGTACTTC. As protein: CASSYTVLGEQYF.

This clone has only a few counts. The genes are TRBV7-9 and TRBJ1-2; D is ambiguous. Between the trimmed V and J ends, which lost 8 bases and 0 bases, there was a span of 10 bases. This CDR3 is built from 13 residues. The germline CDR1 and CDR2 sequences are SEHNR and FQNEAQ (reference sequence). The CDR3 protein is CASEGGANYGYTF. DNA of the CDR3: TGTGCCAGCGAGGGCGGAGCTAACTATGGCTACACCTTC.

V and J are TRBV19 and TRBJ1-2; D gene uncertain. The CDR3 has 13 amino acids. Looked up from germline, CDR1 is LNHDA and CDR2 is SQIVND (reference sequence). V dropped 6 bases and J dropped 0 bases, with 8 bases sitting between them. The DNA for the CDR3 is TGTGCCAGTAGAAGAGACACTAACTATGGCTACACCTTC. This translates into CASRRDTNYGYTF.